This T cell receptor beta chain comes out of a study of cytomegalovirus exposure and HLA in healthy donors (dated by TCRdb to about 2017). In the study overall: In an earlier analysis of under 750 of the donors, about 260 Gb of sequence data and approximately 120 million unique TCR beta sequences from roughly 180 million T cells were reported. Approximately 310 gigabases of sequencing data and 75 million to 85 million unique TCR sequences made up an early release that covered several hundred HLA-typed donors. Of the roughly 400 genotyped donors, around 81% fell in the genetic ancestry cluster associated with self-reported Caucasian donors. The aim of the study was to test whether cataloging public T cell receptors could identify signatures of past pathogen exposure. The study profiled the T cell repertoires of some 610 subjects by immunosequencing and related them to cytomegalovirus serostatus. Along with the roughly 700-subject first cohort, a separate validation cohort of around 110 different subjects was used. High-throughput TCR immunosequencing, statistical association of individual TCRs with disease status, and machine learning were combined to predict cytomegalovirus infection status. A later analysis re-examined previously published TCR beta repertoires from just over 650 donors and added high-resolution HLA genotyping to investigate patterns of TCR occurrence. In the later analysis, no new phenotypic data were used to find candidate immune exposures; instead, reliance was placed on TCR beta sequences and their occurrence across donors. An earlier analysis of nearly 600 of the donors applied high-throughput TCR beta sequencing to assess whether each TCR beta V gene segment acted as functional or pseudogenic. Donor age, sex, ethnicity and CMV serostatus were compiled together with the repertoire data. A later genetic analysis used genome-wide SNP genotypes for about 60% of the roughly 700 donors, treating that subset as a discovery cohort. All discovery cohort repertoires had been generated using a single sequencing platform. Class I and class II HLA loci were covered by the typing at four-digit resolution. The number of donors typed differed by locus, with roughly 629-640 for A, B, C, DRB1 and DQB1, around 560 for DQA1, about 610 for DPA1, and some 440 for DPB1. Because of strong linkage in the cohort, four to six DR-DQ haplotypes were treated as single units for association and clustering. Across approximately 400 genotyped donors of the cohort, an average of approximately 240,000 unique TCR beta nucleotide sequences per donor were sequenced, and approximately 19% of those sequences were non-productive. On the study overall, not on this receptor specifically: In vitro tests confirmed that a few of the cytomegalovirus-associated TCR beta chains recognize cytomegalovirus antigens. In an earlier analysis of around 600 of the donors, most TCR beta V segments appeared in productive rearrangements about 87% or about 30% of the time, broadly matching IMGT annotations. A further reported finding was that TCR beta sequences accurately predicted the HLA-A and HLA-B alleles for most subjects in the first cohort. A later analysis reported that several top co-occurrence clusters appeared linked to parvovirus B19, influenza, CMV and Epstein-Barr virus. Most TCR sequences were seen in very few donors, while some public TCRs were found in many individuals. Around 16 rarely observed V segments, including chromosome 9 orphons, were excluded from the earlier analysis of a few hundred of the donors because counts were too low. V-gene and J-gene trimming of TCR beta chains was associated with a missense DCLRE1C variant in a later genetic analysis, and the association was replicated in an independent cohort. Assigning TCR associations to individual alleles was difficult when HLA alleles, especially DR and DQ, strongly co-occurred. The cohort was sequenced for TCR beta chains only, and without alpha or paired-chain data the features that could be detected were limited. The only immune exposure information available for the cohort was CMV serostatus. The classifier was reported to diagnose cytomegalovirus status with high specificity and sensitivity in both the original cohort and the validation cohort. The study gave a list of more than 150 TCR beta chains associated with cytomegalovirus. In a later analysis, the rate of TCR association differed among HLA loci, with DRB1 alleles having the most associated TCRs and HLA-C alleles having the fewest. The sequencing pipeline was judged likely to have produced a cluster of highly shared sequence variants as a technical artifact. According to the authors, the approach could potentially be generalized to other disease states and immunological phenotypes. According to a later genetic analysis, donors in an Asian-associated ancestry cluster had fewer N-insertions in productive TCRs than the roughly 660-donor mean. Some IMGT-functional V segments, including TRBV6-2 and TRBV6-3, could not be told apart with the 87-base-pair reads, so those segments were excluded. Compared with equally common non-associated chains, HLA-associated TCR beta chains in a later analysis were more clonally expanded and had lower generation probabilities. The presence/absence analyses assumed that sequencing depth was roughly uniform across donors, and that assumption may not be true. Correlated functional status among segregating V segments might reflect linkage disequilibrium, but an unknown experimental factor could not be ruled out. Most CMV-associated TCR beta chains appeared to be HLA-restricted in a later analysis, and the HLA associations seemed to be driven largely by CMV exposure. In a later analysis, about 17,000 TCR beta sequences were associated with specific HLA alleles at a false discovery rate of 0.05. HLA typing was unavailable for some donors at each locus, so association tests used only the typed subset.

To note about this clone: The target of this receptor is not known. Qualities for individual bases were not recorded, and no much larger clone is one base off.

The CDR3 runs 14 residues from the cysteine to the phenylalanine. Left in the record is the CDR3 DNA by itself, 42 bases read in frame from the first base. The V and J ends are trimmed by 5 bases and 3 bases, leaving 14 bases between them. Via the germline V gene (reference sequence), CDR1 is SEHNR and CDR2 FQNEAQ. The library was made by the immunoSEQ multiplex PCR assay. For the multiplex PCR, a mixture combining 60 forward primers for TCR Vbeta segments and 13 reverse primers for TCR Jbeta segments was used. A multiplex PCR assay on genomic DNA amplified the CDR3 region of rearranged TCR beta genes. On the Illumina HiSeq System, the amplified TCR beta libraries were sequenced as 87-base-pair reads. From the authors' description of their analysis: A later analysis tallied 75 million to 95 million unique TCR beta chains across the 666 repertoires, and some 10 million of those chains were shared by two or more donors. Raw reads were error-corrected and collapsed into unique sequences with a nearest-neighbor algorithm that merged closely related sequences to remove PCR and sequencing errors. V, D and J gene segments were assigned by aligning CDR3 sequences to IMGT reference sequences. For a sequence to be retained, at least a six-nucleotide match to both a V gene segment and a J gene segment was required. Rearrangements were classified as productive when the CDR3 lacked stop codons and remained in frame with V and J, and all other rearrangements were classified as non-productive. Following IMGT convention, CDR3 was defined as the stretch from the second conserved V-encoded cysteine up to the conserved J-encoded phenylalanine. In an earlier analysis of approximately 590 of the donors, sequences lacking an unambiguous match to a single V gene segment were excluded. An earlier analysis of 587 of the donors classified V segments as functional when productive rearrangements were above 56.7% and as segregating when the standard deviation between donors was above 5%. A statistical classification framework was built to diagnose cytomegalovirus status from the catalog of TCR beta chain sequences. In a later analysis, TCR nucleotide sequences were compared against IMGT/GENE-DB human TR gene sequences so that V and J genes could be assigned. Using the TCRdist pipeline, a later analysis assigned CDR3 sequences along with most-parsimonious VDJ recombination scenarios. A later analysis defined each TCR beta chain by its CDR3 amino acid sequence plus V-gene family, and excluded reads lacking a unique V-gene family. To address suspected cross-contamination and a sequencing artifact, a later analysis removed 550 to 750 highly shared, low-generation-probability nucleotide sequences. In a later analysis, a clonal expansion index for each public chain was calculated from normalized within-repertoire ranks of inferred template counts. In a later analysis, generation probabilities were computed with a VDJ recombination model fitted to out-of-frame rearrangements, and the resulting probabilities were checked against IGoR. In a later analysis, hypergeometric tests were used to score TCR-TCR, TCR-HLA and TCR-CMV co-occurrence, with a repertoire-size bias correction applied to TCR pairs. A later analysis estimated false discovery rates by permuting HLA or CMV assignments 20 times. In a later analysis, co-occurring TCRs were grouped using DBSCAN, with TCRdist sequence similarity added in when clustering inside HLA-allele-positive subsets. Repertoires with fewer than 30,000 or more than 120,000 public chains were left out of co-occurrence clustering, as were five repertoires with anomalous nucleotide sharing. TCRdb retrieved this table from immuneACCESS and kept in-frame rearrangements only. Not all clones are present; in checked studies, unresolved V genes account for under half, and no reason is known for the remainder. The DNA gave D and trimming, while V, J and clone size come from that table. For this sample there are more than 60,000 clones; about three quarters appear just once. The ten largest clonotypes hold approximately 4.8% of the sample.

In total, approximately 610 healthy bone marrow donors made up the cohort. All cohort members were sampled while nominally healthy, although unrecorded immune exposures were likely present. The donor was CMV seropositive and was included in the group of almost 300 seropositive cohort members. A peripheral blood sample was collected from each donor, and TCR beta sequencing was performed on peripheral blood mononuclear cells. The Qiagen DNeasy Blood Extraction Kit was used to extract genomic DNA from the blood cell samples. The chain joins TRBV7-9 to TRBJ2-7; matching of 5 bases hints at TRBD1 as the D gene. Sequenced material: PBMCs. This receptor was obtained from a male donor in good health and CMV-seropositive. The CDR3 reads as follows: CASSPQRQIYEQYF. The base sequence is TGTGCCAGCAGCCCCCAGCGACAGATCTACGAGCAGTACTTC.